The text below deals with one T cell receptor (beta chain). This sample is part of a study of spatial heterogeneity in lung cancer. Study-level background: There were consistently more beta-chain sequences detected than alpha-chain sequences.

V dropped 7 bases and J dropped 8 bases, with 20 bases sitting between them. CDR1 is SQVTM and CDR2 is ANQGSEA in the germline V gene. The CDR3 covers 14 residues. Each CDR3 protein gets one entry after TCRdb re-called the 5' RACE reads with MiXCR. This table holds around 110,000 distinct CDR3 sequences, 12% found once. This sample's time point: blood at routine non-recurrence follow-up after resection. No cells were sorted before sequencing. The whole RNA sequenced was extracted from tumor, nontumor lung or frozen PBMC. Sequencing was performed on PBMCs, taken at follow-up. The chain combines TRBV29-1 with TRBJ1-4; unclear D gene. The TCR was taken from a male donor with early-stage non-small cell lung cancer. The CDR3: CSAMGQRRGEKLFF. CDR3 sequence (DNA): TGCAGCGCAATGGGTCAGCGAAGAGGGGAAAAACTGTTTTTT.